The source of this T cell receptor (beta chain) is a study of Tregs in tolerant kidney transplant recipients. The data were produced by immunoSEQ multiplex PCR, yet TCRdb's version contains in-frame clones alone and is incomplete. The sample has 85,000 to 90,000 clones, around nine tenths seen once. Unstimulated Tregs (CD4+CD25+CD127-) and CD4+CD25- non-Tregs were sorted from PBMCs. What was sequenced was CD8+ T cells from blood. This TCR was sampled from a human donor in good health.

The CDR3 region has the DNA TGTGCCAGCAGCTTAAATCCAGGGAGGGTCGGGGAGCTGTTTTTT. Protein product: CASSLNPGRVGELFF. This chain uses TRBV11-2 with TRBJ2-2; 7 bases are shared with TRBD2. Germline V lookup: CDR1 SGHAT, CDR2 FQNNGV. The CDR3 totals 15 residues. Losses at the gene ends were 2 bases for V and 7 bases for J; bases not matched to a gene: 7.